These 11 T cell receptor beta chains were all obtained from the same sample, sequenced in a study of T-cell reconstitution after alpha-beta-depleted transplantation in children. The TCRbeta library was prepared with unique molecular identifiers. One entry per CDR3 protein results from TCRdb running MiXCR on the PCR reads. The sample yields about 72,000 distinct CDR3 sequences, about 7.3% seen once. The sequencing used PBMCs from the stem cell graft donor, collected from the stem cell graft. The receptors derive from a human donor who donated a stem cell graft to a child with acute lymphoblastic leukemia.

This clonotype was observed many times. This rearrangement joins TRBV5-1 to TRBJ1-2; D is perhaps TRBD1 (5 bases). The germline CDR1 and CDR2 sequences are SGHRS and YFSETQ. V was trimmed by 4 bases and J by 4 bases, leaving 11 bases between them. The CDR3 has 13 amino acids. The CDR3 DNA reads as TGCGCCAGCAGCCCGGGGGACTCCTATGGCTACACCTTC. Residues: CASSPGDSYGYTF.

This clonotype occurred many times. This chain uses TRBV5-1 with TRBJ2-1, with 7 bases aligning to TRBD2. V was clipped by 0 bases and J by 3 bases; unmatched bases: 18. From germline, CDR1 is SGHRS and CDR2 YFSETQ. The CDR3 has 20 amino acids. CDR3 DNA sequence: TGCGCCAGCAGCTTGGGCCCGACTAGTGGGAGGGCCGAGTACTACAATGAGCAGTTCTTC. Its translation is CASSLGPTSGRAEYYNEQFF.

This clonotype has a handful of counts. CDR3 nucleotide sequence: TGTGCCAGCAGTTACTTAGGTCAGCCCCAGCATTTT. Amino acid sequence: CASSYLGQPQHF. This rearrangement joins TRBV6-5 to TRBJ1-5; no clear D gene. The CDR3 has 12 residues. Trimming pared 1 base from V and 6 bases from J, leaving 4 bases between. Germline-derived CDR1 and CDR2 are MNHEY and SVGAGI.

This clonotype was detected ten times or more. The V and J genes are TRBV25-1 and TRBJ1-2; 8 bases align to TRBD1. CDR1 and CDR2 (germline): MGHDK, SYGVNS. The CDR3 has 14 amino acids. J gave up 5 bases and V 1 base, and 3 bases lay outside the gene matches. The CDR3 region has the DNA TGTGCCAGCAGTGAATCAGGGGGCGGGTATGGCTACACCTTC. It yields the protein CASSESGGGYGYTF.

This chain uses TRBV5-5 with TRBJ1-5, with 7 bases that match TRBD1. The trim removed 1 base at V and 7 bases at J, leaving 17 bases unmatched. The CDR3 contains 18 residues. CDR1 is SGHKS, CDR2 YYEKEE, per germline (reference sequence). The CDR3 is CASSLPLNRDRYIQPQHF. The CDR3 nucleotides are TGTGCCAGCAGCTTGCCGTTAAATCGGGACAGATATATCCAGCCCCAGCATTTT.

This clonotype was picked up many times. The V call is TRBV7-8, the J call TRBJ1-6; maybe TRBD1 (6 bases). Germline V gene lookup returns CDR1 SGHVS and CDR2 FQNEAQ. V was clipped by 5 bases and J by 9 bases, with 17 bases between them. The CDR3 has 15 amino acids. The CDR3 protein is CASSPTQQGGSPLHF. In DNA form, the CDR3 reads TGTGCCAGCAGCCCTACCCAACAGGGAGGTTCACCCCTCCACTTT.

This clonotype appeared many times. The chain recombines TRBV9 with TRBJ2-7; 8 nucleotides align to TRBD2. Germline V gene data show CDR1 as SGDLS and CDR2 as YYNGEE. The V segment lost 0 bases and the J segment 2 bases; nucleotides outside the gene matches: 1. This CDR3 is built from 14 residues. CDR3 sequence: CASSVDGGAYEQYF. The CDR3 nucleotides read TGTGCCAGCAGCGTAGACGGGGGGGCCTACGAGCAGTACTTC. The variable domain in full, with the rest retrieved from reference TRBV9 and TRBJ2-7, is DSGVTQTPKHLITATGQRVTLRCSPRSGDLSVYWYQQSLDQGLQFLIQYYNGEERAKGNILERFSAQQFPDLHSELNLSSLELGDSALYFCASSVDGGAYEQYFGPGTRLTVT.

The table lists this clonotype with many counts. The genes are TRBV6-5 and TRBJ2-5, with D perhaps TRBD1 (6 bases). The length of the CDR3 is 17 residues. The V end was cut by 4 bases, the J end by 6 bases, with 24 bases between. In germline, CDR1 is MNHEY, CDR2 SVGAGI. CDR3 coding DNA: TGTGCCAGCAGTTCCAGGGGACACGAGGTGACGTTTCAGACCCAGTACTTC. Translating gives CASSSRGHEVTFQTQYF.

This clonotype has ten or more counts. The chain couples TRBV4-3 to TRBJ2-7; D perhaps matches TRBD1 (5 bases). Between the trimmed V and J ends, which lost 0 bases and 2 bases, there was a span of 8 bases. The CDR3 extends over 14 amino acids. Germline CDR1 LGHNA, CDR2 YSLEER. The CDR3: CASSQDLGAYEQYF. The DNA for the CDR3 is TGCGCCAGCAGCCAAGATTTAGGGGCCTACGAGCAGTACTTC.

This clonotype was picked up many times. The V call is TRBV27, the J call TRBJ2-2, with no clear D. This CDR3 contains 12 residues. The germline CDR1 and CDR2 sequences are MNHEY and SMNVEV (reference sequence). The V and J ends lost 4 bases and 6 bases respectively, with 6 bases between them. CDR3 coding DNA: TGTGCCAGCAGTTCCCCCCCCGGGGAGCTGTTTTTT. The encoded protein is CASSSPPGELFF.

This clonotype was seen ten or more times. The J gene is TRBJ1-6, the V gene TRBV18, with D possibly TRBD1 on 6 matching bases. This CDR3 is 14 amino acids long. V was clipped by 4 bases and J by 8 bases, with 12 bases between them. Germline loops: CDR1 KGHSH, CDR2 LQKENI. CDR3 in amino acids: CASSQQGRYSPLHF. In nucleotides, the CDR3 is TGTGCCAGCTCACAACAGGGCAGGTATTCACCCCTCCACTTT.